This TCR beta chain appears in the sequencing data of a study of tissue T cells after allogeneic stem cell transplantation. Worth noting for this clone: The antigen is unknown. Gene names are the mouse ones. Sequencing ends 1 residue short of the CDR3 end; the germline J gene provides the rest.

Time point noted: mouse harvest day 14 after allogeneic transplant. The graft held 10^6 splenic CD5+ T cells and 10^7 T-cell-depleted bone marrow cells. Study results and limitations: Limitations included a small, clinically heterogeneous cohort and limited sampling depth.

Libraries were prepared by immunoSEQ multiplex PCR; TCRdb keeps only in-frame clonotypes and omits some of them. This table has over 7,000 clones, under 35% appearing once. V lost 3 bases and J lost 3; bases outside the gene matches: 6. The germline gives CDR1 LGHNA, CDR2 YNLKQL (reference sequence). The CDR3 is 16 amino acids. The chain links TRBV5 to TRBJ2-1; 9 bases match TRBD1. Sequences were obtained from skin. This TCR was recovered from a female BALB/c mouse given C57BL/6 T cells with graft-versus-host disease after an allogeneic hematopoietic cell transplant. CDR3 DNA, as far as it was read: TGTGCCAGCAGCCACCCGGGACAGGGCCTCTATGCTGAGCAGTTC. Its translation: CASSHPGQGLYAEQF. The whole CDR3 protein is CASSHPGQGLYAEQFF.